The next 6 T cell receptor beta chains were all read from a single sample in a study of blood T cell repertoires in COVID-19. Repertoires were generated with immunoSEQ multiplex PCR, while TCRdb's copy carries only in-frame clones and drops some. The profile shows around 290,000 clones, about 89% of them singletons. Sequencing was done on a sample of peripheral blood. Source of these receptors: a man aged 40-49 years with acute or convalescent COVID-19.

The chain carries TRBV6-1 and TRBJ1-5; D call uncertain. The germline V and J ends were trimmed by 1 base and 7 bases, with 8 bases remaining between them. In germline, CDR1 is MNHNS, CDR2 SASEGT. There are 13 residues in the CDR3. CDR3 sequence reads: CASSEGLKQPQHF. CDR3 DNA: TGTGCCAGCAGTGAAGGTCTTAAACAGCCCCAGCATTTT.

CDR3 residues: CASSRTGFQPQHF. Written as DNA, the CDR3 is TGTGCCAGCAGCCGGACAGGGTTTCAGCCCCAGCATTTT. J is TRBJ1-5 and V is TRBV7-2, with TRBD1 identical over 8 bases. The V gene's germline CDR1 is SGHTA and CDR2 FQGNSA. The CDR3 spans 13 residues. The V segment lost 5 bases and the J segment 6 bases; nucleotides outside the gene matches: 3. The complete variable domain, with remaining parts taken from reference TRBV7-2 and TRBJ1-5, reads GAGVSQSPSNKVTEKGKDVELRCDPISGHTALYWYRQSLGQGLEFLIYFQGNSAPDKSGLPSDRFSAERTGGSVSTLTIQRTQQEDSAVYLCASSRTGFQPQHFGDGTRLSIL.

This rearrangement joins TRBV12-3 or TRBV12-4 to TRBJ1-2; tentatively, D is TRBD1 (6 bases). This CDR3 is built from 13 residues. V lost 2 bases and J lost 2, with 6 bases in between. This CDR3 is CASSLRGNYGYTF. CDR3 bases: TGTGCCAGCAGTTTAAGGGGGAACTATGGCTACACCTTC.

On this clone: A read error may produce the germline difference seen at one junction end. The V gene is TRBV30, the J gene TRBJ1-5; tentative D call: TRBD1 (5 bases). The CDR3 spans 13 residues. In germline, CDR1 is GTSNPN, CDR2 SVGIG (reference sequence). Written as DNA, the CDR3 is TGCGGAATAGGGAGGGGCCCAGGTCAGCCCCAGCATTTT. It codes for CGIGRGPGQPQHF. The full variable domain, completed using reference TRBV30 and TRBJ1-5, is SQTIHQWPATLVQPVGSPLSLECTVEGTSNPNLYWYRQAAGRGLQLLFYSVGIGQISSEVPQNLSASRPQDRQFILSSKKLLLSDSGFYLCGIGRGPGQPQHFGDGTRLSIL.

The chain recombines TRBV7-8 with TRBJ1-1; TRBD1 matches 7 bases. After removal of 4 bases from V and 5 bases from J, the junction contained 4 bases not matched to a gene. Germline V gene lookup returns CDR1 SGHVS and CDR2 FQNEAQ. The CDR3 runs 13 residues. This CDR3 reads CASSSGTATEAFF. CDR3 bases: TGTGCCAGCAGCTCAGGGACAGCAACTGAAGCTTTCTTT.

The chain combines TRBV11-2 with TRBJ1-2, with TRBD1 identical over 8 bases. Germline V lookup: CDR1 SGHAT, CDR2 FQNNGV. Trimming cost V 2 bases and J 6 bases; bases outside gene matches: 8. The CDR3 spans 15 residues. The CDR3 DNA follows: TGTGCCAGCAGCTTAACCTCCGACAGGGGAGATGGCTACACCTTC. As protein: CASSLTSDRGDGYTF.